These T cell receptor beta chains were read from a single sample in a study of CD8+CD57+ T cells in acquired aplastic anemia. TCRdb processed the reads anew with MiXCR; each CDR3 protein has one entry. Found here are roughly 200,000 distinct CDR3 sequences, 61% of them singletons; the top ten hold 25% to 30%. The material sequenced was sorted CD4+, CD8+, or CD8+CD57+ T cells (not recorded which) from PBMCs. The receptors come from a human donor in good health. CDR3s include the opening cysteine and the closing phenylalanine or tryptophan.

15	TRBJ1-5	TRBV7-9	CASSCSGQGVQPQHF
14	TRBJ2-1	TRBV5-1	CASSLEFGEDEQFF
14	TRBJ1-6	TRBV7-9	CASSPRQERPPLHF
17	TRBJ2-7	TRBV7-2	CASSLESPLAAFYEQYF
16	TRBJ2-7	TRBV15	CATSRDRALQGRERYF
15	TRBJ2-5	TRBV14	CASSPFSGIQETQYF
14	TRBJ2-7	TRBV11-3	CASSESGGAYEQYF
14	TRBJ1-6	TRBV20-1	CSAPVRQGASPLHF
14	TRBJ1-4	TRBV9	CASSVVTGREKLFF
14	TRBJ1-1	TRBV6-2/TRBV6-3	CASSATDLNTEAFF
14	TRBJ1-1	TRBV27	CASSLTAGDTEAFF
13	TRBJ2-7	TRBV10-3	CAISTGTLFEQYF
14	TRBJ1-4	TRBV10-3	CAIRKTRTDEKLFF
15	TRBJ2-1	TRBV5-1	CASSSGVGVYNEQFF
15	TRBJ1-4	TRBV7-9	CASSSHMTPGEKLFF